The 9 T cell receptor beta chains in this list originate from one sample, sequenced in a study of T cells in localized non-small cell lung cancer. Sequencing used immunoSEQ multiplex PCR; TCRdb keeps in-frame clones, though not all of them. Of tens of thousands of clones listed, around 84% are singletons. The source material was peripheral blood, sampled before any cancer treatment. These receptors came from a male donor older than 55 with stage II squamous cell lung carcinoma.

V gene TRBV7-9 combines with J gene TRBJ1-4; the match to TRBD1 covers 7 bases. Trimming cost V 6 bases and J 4 bases; bases outside gene matches: 5. The CDR3 length is 14 residues. Germline assignment: CDR1 SEHNR and CDR2 FQNEAQ (reference sequence). Here the CDR3 reads CASSLGQINEKLFF. The CDR3 DNA reads TGTGCCAGCAGTCTGGGACAGATTAATGAAAAACTGTTTTTT.

V is TRBV27 and J is TRBJ1-6; 8 bases map to TRBD1. Looked up from germline, CDR1 is MNHEY and CDR2 is SMNVEV (reference sequence). CDR3 length: 13 amino acids. V lost 5 bases, J lost 13 bases, and 7 bases stayed unmatched. For the CDR3, the DNA is TGTGCCAGCAGTCCAACAGGGGGAGATCCCCTCCACTTT. This gives the protein CASSPTGGDPLHF.

The rearrangement joins TRBV2 to TRBJ2-7; 9 bases are shared with TRBD2. Germline V gene data show CDR1 as SNHLY and CDR2 as FYNNEI. The CDR3 is made up of 13 amino acids. V lost 9 bases to trimming and J lost 0 bases; unmatched junction nucleotides: 3. CDR3 amino acids: CASSGSLSYEQYF. Here the CDR3 DNA reads TGTGCCAGTAGCGGGAGCCTCTCCTACGAGCAGTACTTC.

The genes are TRBV29-1 and TRBJ1-3; D remains ambiguous. The germline V and J ends were trimmed by 0 bases and 1 base, with 7 bases remaining between them. The CDR3 totals 14 residues. Germline V gene lookup returns CDR1 SQVTM and CDR2 ANQGSEA. In DNA form, the CDR3 reads TGCAGCGTTGAAGACAGGCGTTCTGGAAACACCATATATTTT. It encodes CSVEDRRSGNTIYF.

The chain carries TRBV9 and TRBJ2-5; 8 bases fit TRBD2. Germline V gene data show CDR1 as SGDLS and CDR2 as YYNGEE. J was trimmed by 0 bases and V by 0 bases; bases with no gene match: 4. This CDR3 is 16 amino acids long. CDR3 in amino acids: CASSVGPGLDQETQYF. In nucleotides, the CDR3 is TGTGCCAGCAGCGTAGGACCGGGACTAGACCAAGAGACCCAGTACTTC.

This clone was recorded a few times. The V call is TRBV7-9, the J call TRBJ2-7; D gene uncertain. This CDR3 has 14 amino acids. Germline loops: CDR1 SEHNR, CDR2 FQNEAQ (reference sequence). V was trimmed by 1 base and J by 2 bases, leaving 9 bases between them. CDR3 nucleotide sequence: TGTGCCAGCAGCTTAGTGCCGGGCCCCTACGAGCAGTACTTC. Its protein product is CASSLVPGPYEQYF.

The V call is TRBV5-4, the J call TRBJ2-7; 7 bases agree with TRBD1. This CDR3 region has 16 residues. Per germline, CDR1 SGHNT and CDR2 YYREEE (reference sequence). V was clipped by 4 bases and J by 1 base; unmatched bases: 11. This CDR3 is CASSPPGQLQSYEQYF. CDR3 in DNA: TGTGCCAGCAGCCCTCCGGGACAGCTACAATCCTACGAGCAGTACTTC.

The gene calls are TRBV28 and TRBJ2-4, with 7 bases lining up with TRBD1. CDR1 MDHEN and CDR2 SYDVKM come from the germline V gene. The V gene end was trimmed by 5 bases and the J gene end by 6 bases; junction bases not matched to a gene: 13. This CDR3 is built from 16 residues. The CDR3 nucleotides are TGTGCCAGCAGTCCCGCATCCGGGACAGCGGTAAACATTCAGTACTTC. Translated: CASSPASGTAVNIQYF.

The chain couples TRBV5-4 to TRBJ2-7, with D possibly being TRBD1 or TRBD2 (5 bases each). CDR1 is SGHNT, CDR2 YYREEE, per germline (reference sequence). Trimming pared 0 bases from V and 6 bases from J, leaving 19 bases between. There are 16 residues in the CDR3. CDR3 coding DNA: TGTGCCAGCAGCTTGGGAGGGGCGCAGGGAGTCAGCGAGCAGTACTTC. This gives the protein CASSLGGAQGVSEQYF. Supplemented by reference TRBV5-4 and TRBJ2-7, the full variable domain reads ETGVTQSPTHLIKTRGQQVTLRCSSQSGHNTVSWYQQALGQGPQFIFQYYREEENGRGNFPPRFSGLQFPNYSSELNVNALELDDSALYLCASSLGGAQGVSEQYFGPGTRLTVT.